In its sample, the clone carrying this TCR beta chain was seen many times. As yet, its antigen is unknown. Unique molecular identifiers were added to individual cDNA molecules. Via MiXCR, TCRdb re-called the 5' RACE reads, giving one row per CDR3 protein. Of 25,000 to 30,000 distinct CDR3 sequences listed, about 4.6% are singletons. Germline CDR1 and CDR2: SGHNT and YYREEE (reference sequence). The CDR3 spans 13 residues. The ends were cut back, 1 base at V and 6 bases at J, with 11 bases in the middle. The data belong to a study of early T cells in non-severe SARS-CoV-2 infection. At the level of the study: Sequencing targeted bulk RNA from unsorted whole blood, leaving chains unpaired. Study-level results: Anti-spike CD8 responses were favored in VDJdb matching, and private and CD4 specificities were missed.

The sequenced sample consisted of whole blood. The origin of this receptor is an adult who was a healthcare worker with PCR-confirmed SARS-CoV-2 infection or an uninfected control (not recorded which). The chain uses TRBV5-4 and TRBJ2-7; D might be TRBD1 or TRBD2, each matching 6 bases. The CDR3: CASSLMGGPEQYF. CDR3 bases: TGTGCCAGCAGCTTGATGGGGGGCCCCGAGCAGTACTTC.